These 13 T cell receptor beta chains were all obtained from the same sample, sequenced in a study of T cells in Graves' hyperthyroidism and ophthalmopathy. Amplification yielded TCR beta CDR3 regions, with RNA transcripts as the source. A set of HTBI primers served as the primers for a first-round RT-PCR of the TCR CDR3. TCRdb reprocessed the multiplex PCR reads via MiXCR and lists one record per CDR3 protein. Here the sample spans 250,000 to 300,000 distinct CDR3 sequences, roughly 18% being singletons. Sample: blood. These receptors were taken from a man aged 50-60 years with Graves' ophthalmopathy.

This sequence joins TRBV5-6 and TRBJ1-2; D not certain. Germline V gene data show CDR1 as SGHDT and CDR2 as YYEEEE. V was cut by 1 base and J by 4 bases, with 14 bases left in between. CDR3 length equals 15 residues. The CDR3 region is CASSLRREGVYGYTF. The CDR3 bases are TGTGCCAGCAGCTTGAGACGGGAGGGAGTCTATGGCTACACCTTC.

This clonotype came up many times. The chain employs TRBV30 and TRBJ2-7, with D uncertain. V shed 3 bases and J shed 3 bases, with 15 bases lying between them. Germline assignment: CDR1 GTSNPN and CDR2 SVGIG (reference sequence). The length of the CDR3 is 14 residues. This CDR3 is CAWRGTKGSYEQYF. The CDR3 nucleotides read TGTGCCTGGAGGGGAACGAAGGGAAGCTACGAGCAGTACTTC.

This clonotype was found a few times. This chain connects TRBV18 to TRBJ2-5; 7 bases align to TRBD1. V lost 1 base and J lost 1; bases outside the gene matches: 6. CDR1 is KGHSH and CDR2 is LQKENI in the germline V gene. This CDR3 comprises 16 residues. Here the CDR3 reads CASSPLRGSSQETQYF. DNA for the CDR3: TGTGCCAGCTCACCACTCAGGGGGAGTTCCCAAGAGACCCAGTACTTC. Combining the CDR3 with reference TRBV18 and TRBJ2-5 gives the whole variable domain NAGVMQNPRHLVRRRGQEARLRCSPMKGHSHVYWYRQLPEEGLKFMVYLQKENIIDESGMPKERFSAEFPKEGPSILRIQQVVRGDSAAYFCASSPLRGSSQETQYFGPGTRLLVL.

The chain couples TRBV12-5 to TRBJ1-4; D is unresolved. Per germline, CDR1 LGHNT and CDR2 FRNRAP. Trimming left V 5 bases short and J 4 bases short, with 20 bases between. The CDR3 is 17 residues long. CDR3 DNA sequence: TGTGCTAGTGGTCACCCCTTCGCGGGGAGATTTAATGAAAAACTGTTTTTT. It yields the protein CASGHPFAGRFNEKLFF. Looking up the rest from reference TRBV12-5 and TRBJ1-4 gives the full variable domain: DARVTQTPRHKVTEMGQEVTMRCQPILGHNTVFWYRQTMMQGLELLAYFRNRAPLDDSGMPKDRFSAEMPDATLATLKIQPSEPRDSAVYFCASGHPFAGRFNEKLFFGSGTQLSVL.

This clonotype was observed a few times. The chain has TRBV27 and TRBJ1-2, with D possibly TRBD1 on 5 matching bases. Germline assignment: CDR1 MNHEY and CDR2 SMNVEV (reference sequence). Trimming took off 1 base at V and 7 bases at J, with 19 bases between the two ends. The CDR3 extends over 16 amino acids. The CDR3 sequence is CASSLWPPLGGGGYTF. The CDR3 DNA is TGTGCCAGCAGTTTATGGCCTCCTCTGGGGGGGGGTGGCTACACCTTC.

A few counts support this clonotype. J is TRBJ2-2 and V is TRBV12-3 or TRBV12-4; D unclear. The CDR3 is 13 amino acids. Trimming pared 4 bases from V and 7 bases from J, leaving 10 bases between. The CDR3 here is CASSYLLGGELFF. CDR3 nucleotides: TGTGCCAGCAGTTACCTCCTTGGCGGGGAGCTGTTTTTT.

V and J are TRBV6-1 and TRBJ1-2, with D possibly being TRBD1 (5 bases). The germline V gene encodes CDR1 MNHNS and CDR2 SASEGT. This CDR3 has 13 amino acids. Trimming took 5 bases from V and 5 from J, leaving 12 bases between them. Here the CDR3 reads CASSRDHLYGYTF. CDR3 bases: TGTGCCAGCAGTCGGGACCACTTATATGGCTACACCTTC.

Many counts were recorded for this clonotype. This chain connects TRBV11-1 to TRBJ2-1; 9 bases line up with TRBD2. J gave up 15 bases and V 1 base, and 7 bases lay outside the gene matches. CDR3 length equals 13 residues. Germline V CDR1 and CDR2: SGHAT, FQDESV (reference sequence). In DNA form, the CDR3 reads TGTGCCAGCAGCTTAGACGGTAGCGGGAGCTTGTTCTTC. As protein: CASSLDGSGSLFF.

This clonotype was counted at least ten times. CDR3 nucleotide sequence: TGTGCCAGCAGTTTATGGGGACAGGGAATTGTGAACACTGAAGCTTTCTTT. Translated, it gives CASSLWGQGIVNTEAFF. The chain uses TRBV28 and TRBJ1-1; TRBD1 aligns across 9 bases. CDR1 and CDR2 from the germline V gene are MDHEN and SYDVKM. The CDR3 consists of 17 residues. With 0 bases clipped from V and 0 bases from J, the junction kept 5 bases outside the gene matches.

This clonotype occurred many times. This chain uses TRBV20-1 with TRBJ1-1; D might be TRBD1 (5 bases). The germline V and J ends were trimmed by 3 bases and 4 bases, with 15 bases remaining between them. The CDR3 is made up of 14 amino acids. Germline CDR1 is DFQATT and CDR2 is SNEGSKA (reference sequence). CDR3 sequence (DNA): TGCAGTGCTAGGAGGGGATCCGCTGGCACTGAAGCTTTCTTT. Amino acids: CSARRGSAGTEAFF.

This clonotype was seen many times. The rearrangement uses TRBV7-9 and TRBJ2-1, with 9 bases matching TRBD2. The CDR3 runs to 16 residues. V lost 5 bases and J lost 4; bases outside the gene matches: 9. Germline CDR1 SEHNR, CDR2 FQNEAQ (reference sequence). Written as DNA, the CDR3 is TGTGCCAGCAGCGCCCCGGGACTAGCAATTTACAATGAGCAGTTCTTC. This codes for CASSAPGLAIYNEQFF. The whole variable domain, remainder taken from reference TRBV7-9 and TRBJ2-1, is DTGVSQNPRHKITKRGQNVTFRCDPISEHNRLYWYRQTLGQGPEFLTYFQNEAQLEKSRLLSDRFSAERPKGSFSTLEIQRTEQGDSAMYLCASSAPGLAIYNEQFFGPGTRLTVL.

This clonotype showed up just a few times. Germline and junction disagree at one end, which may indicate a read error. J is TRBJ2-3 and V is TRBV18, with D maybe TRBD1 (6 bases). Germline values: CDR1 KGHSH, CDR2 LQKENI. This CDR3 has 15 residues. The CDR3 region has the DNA TGTGCCAGCTCCCCACAGGGCACTAGCACAGATACGCAGTATTTT. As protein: CASSPQGTSTDTQYF.

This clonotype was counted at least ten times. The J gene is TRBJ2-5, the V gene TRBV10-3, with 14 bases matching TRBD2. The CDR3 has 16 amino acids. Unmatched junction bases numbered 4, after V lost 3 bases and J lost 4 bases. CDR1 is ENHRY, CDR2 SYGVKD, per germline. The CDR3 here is CAISDPGLAGGETQYF. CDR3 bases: TGTGCCATCAGTGACCCTGGACTAGCGGGGGGAGAGACCCAGTACTTC.